Sequencing of this T cell receptor (beta chain) was carried out in a study of blood T cell repertoires in COVID-19. For the study at large: COVID-19 samples, acute and convalescent, were from the United States, Italy and Spain. PBMCs, B-cell-depleted T cells, or T cells provided the cDNA or gDNA that made up the material.

V shed 4 bases and J shed 7 bases, with 8 bases lying between them. Germline V lookup: CDR1 MNHNY, CDR2 SVGAGI (reference sequence). This CDR3 region has 13 residues. Original handling: Amplifying reference gene primers gave estimates of nucleated cell counts. Only in-frame clones appear in the TCRdb table, and some are missing; sequencing was by immunoSEQ multiplex PCR. The V and J calls and clone size are taken from that table; D and trimming were inferred from the DNA. The sample has approximately 270,000 clones; approximately 85% are singletons. The V gene is TRBV6-6, the J gene TRBJ1-6; D remains unclear. The sequence came from a woman aged 70-85 years with acute or convalescent COVID-19. The source material was peripheral blood. The CDR3 loop reads CASSLALNSPLHF. In DNA form, the CDR3 reads TGTGCCAGCAGTTTGGCCTTAAATTCACCCCTCCACTTT.